The clone carrying this T cell receptor beta chain has a count of ten or more. This entry belongs to a study of low-dose radiotherapy and immunotherapy resistance in tumors. Time point meaning: after trial treatment. The treatment here: LDRT plus nivolumab, ipilimumab, low-dose cyclophosphamide and aspirin (RACIN trial). Donors were administered nivolumab, ipilimumab, aspirin and low-dose cyclophosphamide, together with low-dose radiotherapy. Patients eligible had advanced solid tumors without tumor-infiltrating lymphocytes. Germline V gives CDR1 DFQATT, CDR2 SNEGSKA (reference sequence). The CDR3 is made up of 11 amino acids. The J segment lost 7 bases and the V segment lost 6 bases, leaving 0 bases of the junction unmatched. Alpha- and beta-chain coverage of first-strand cDNA came from TRAV- and TRBV-specific primers. Using a constant-region primer together with a V-primer adapter, TCRs were subjected to around 20 PCR cycles of amplification. TCRdb reanalysed the reads using MiXCR and keeps one entry per CDR3 protein. The sample holds tens of thousands of distinct CDR3 sequences, 20% seen once.

The sequences come from PBMCs, collected after low-dose radiotherapy plus immunotherapy. This chain uses TRBV20-1 with TRBJ1-5, with 10 bases aligning to TRBD1. The TCR was taken from a female donor with ovarian cancer. CDR3 sequence (DNA): TGCAGTGCGGGACAGGGGCAGCCCCAGCATTTT. This sequence encodes CSAGQGQPQHF.